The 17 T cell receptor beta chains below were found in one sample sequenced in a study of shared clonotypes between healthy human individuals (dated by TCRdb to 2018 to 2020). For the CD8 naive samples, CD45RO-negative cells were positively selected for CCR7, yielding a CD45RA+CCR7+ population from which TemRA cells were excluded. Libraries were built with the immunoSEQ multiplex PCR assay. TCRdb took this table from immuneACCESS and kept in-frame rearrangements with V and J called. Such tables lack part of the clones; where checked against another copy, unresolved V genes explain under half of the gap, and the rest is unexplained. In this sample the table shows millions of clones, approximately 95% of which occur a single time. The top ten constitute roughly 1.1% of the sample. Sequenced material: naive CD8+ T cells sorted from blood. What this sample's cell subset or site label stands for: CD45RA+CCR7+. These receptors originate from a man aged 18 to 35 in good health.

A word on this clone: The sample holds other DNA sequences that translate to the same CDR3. CDR3 nucleotides: TGTGCCAGCAGCTTAGTTGGGACGGGCCAAGAGACCCAGTACTTC. The encoded protein is CASSLVGTGQETQYF. The gene calls are TRBV7-9 and TRBJ2-5; D possibly matches TRBD1 or TRBD2 (5 bases each). Germline V gives CDR1 SEHNR, CDR2 FQNEAQ (reference sequence). V was pared by 1 base and J by 1 base, with 10 bases between. The CDR3 runs 15 residues. Filled out from reference TRBV7-9 and TRBJ2-5, the complete variable domain reads DTGVSQNPRHKITKRGQNVTFRCDPISEHNRLYWYRQTLGQGPEFLTYFQNEAQLEKSRLLSDRFSAERPKGSFSTLEIQRTEQGDSAMYLCASSLVGTGQETQYFGPGTRLLVL.

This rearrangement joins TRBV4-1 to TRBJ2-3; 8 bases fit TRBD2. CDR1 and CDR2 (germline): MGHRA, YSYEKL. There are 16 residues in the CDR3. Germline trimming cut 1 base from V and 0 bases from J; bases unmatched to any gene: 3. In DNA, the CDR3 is TGCGCCAGCAGCCAAGTAGCGGGGCCTAGCACAGATACGCAGTATTTT. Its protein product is CASSQVAGPSTDTQYF.

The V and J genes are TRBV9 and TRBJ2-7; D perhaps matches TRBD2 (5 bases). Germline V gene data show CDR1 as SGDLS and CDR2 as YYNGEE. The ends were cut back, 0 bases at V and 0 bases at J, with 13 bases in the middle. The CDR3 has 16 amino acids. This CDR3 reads CASSVAPPGYSYEQYF. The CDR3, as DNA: TGTGCCAGCAGCGTAGCTCCCCCGGGGTACTCCTACGAGCAGTACTTC.

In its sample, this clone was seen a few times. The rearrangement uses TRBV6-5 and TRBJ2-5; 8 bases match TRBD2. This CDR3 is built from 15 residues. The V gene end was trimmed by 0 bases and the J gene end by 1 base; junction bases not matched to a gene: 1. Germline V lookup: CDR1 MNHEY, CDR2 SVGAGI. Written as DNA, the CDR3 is TGTGCCAGCAGTTACTCGCGGGGGGCCCAAGAGACCCAGTACTTC. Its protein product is CASSYSRGAQETQYF.

CDR3 residues: CASSAGLPGEQYF. DNA of the CDR3: TGCGCCAGCAGTGCCGGATTACCGGGGGAGCAGTACTTC. The V call is TRBV10-1, the J call TRBJ2-7; a weak D match, TRBD2 (5 bases). The CDR3 extends over 13 amino acids. Trimming removed 4 bases from V and 7 bases from J, with 14 bases in between. CDR1 is WNHNN and CDR2 is SYGVQD in the germline V gene (reference sequence).

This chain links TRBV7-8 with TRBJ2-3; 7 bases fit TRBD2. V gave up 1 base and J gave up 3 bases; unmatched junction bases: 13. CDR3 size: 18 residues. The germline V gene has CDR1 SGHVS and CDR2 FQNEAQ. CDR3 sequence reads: CASSLDPLGRETTDTQYF. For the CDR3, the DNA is TGTGCCAGCAGCTTAGATCCCCTGGGGCGGGAGACGACAGATACGCAGTATTTT.

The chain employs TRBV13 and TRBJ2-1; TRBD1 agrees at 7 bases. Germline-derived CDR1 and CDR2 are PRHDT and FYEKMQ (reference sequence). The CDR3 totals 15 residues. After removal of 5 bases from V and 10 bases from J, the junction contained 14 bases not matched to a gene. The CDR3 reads CASSQDRQGSDEQFF. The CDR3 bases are TGTGCCAGCAGCCAGGACCGACAGGGTTCGGACGAGCAGTTCTTC.

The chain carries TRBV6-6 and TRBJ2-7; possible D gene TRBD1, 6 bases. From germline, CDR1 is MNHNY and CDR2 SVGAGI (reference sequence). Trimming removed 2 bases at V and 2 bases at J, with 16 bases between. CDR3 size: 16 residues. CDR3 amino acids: CASSYLGQGFAYEQYF. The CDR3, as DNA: TGTGCCAGCAGTTACCTGGGGCAGGGGTTTGCCTACGAGCAGTACTTC.

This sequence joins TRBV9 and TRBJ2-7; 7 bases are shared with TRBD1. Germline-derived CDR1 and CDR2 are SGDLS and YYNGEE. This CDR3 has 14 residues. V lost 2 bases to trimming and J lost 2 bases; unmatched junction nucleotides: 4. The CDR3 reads CASSVDRYTYEQYF. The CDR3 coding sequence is TGTGCCAGCAGCGTGGACAGGTATACCTACGAGCAGTACTTC.

This CDR3 reads CASFSGIRGGELFF. As DNA, the CDR3 is TGTGCCAGCTTTAGCGGGATTCGAGGCGGGGAGCTGTTTTTT. The chain joins TRBV6-5 to TRBJ2-2, with 8 bases identical to TRBD2. J was trimmed by 7 bases and V by 8 bases; bases with no gene match: 9. Germline V gene lookup returns CDR1 MNHEY and CDR2 SVGAGI. This CDR3 has 14 residues.

CDR3 residues: CASSFLPGTEDINYGYTF. In nucleotides, the CDR3 is TGTGCCAGCAGCTTCCTTCCCGGGACAGAAGATATTAACTATGGCTACACCTTC. The chain has TRBV11-2 and TRBJ1-2; 7 bases map to TRBD1. Germline V gives CDR1 SGHAT, CDR2 FQNNGV. The CDR3 is made up of 18 amino acids. J lost 1 base, V lost 3 bases, and 14 bases had no gene match.

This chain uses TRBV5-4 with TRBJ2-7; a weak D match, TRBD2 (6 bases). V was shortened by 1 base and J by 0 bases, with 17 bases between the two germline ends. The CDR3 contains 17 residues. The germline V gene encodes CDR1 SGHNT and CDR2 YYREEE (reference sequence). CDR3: CASSLSAISGFSYEQYF. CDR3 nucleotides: TGTGCCAGCAGCTTGTCGGCTATTAGCGGCTTCTCCTACGAGCAGTACTTC.

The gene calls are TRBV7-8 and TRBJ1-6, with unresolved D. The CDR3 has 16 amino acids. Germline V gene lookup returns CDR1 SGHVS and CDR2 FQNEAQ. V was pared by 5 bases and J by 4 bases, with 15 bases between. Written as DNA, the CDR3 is TGTGCCAGCAGCCGCAGCGTTGGACCATATAATTCACCCCTCCACTTT. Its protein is CASSRSVGPYNSPLHF.

As DNA, the CDR3 is TGTGCCAGCAGCGGAACGACAGGGAACGAGCAGTACTTC. Encoded protein: CASSGTTGNEQYF. The V call is TRBV11-2, the J call TRBJ2-7, with 7 positions matching TRBD1. The germline CDR1 and CDR2 sequences are SGHAT and FQNNGV. The ends lost 5 bases at V and 5 bases at J; junction bases unmatched: 6. CDR3 size: 13 residues.

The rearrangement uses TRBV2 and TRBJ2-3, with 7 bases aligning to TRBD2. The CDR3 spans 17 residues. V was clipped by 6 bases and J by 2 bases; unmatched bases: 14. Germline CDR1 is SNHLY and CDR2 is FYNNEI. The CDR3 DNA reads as TGTGCCAGCAGCGGTTTTGGAGCGGGGCATTCCACAGATACGCAGTATTTT. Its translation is CASSGFGAGHSTDTQYF.

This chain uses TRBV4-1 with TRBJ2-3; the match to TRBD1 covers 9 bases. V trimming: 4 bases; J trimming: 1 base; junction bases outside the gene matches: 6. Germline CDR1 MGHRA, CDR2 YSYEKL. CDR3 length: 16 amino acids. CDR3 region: CASSLTGGTGTDTQYF. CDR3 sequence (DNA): TGCGCCAGCAGCCTCACAGGGGGCACAGGCACAGATACGCAGTATTTT.

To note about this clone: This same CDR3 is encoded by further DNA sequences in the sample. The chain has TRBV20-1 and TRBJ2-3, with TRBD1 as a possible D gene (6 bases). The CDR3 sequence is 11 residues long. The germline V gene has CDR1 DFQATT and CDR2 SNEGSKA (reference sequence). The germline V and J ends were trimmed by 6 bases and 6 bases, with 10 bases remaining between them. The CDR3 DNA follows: TGCAGTGCCCGTAGGGGGGATACGCAGTATTTT. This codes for CSARRGDTQYF.